This T cell receptor beta chain derives from a study of T cell responses to AZD1222 COVID-19 vaccine. Notes on the study in general: Only 5 or 6 AZD1222 recipients were seropositive at baseline. In a largely white British group with more females than males, clonal diversity was possibly underestimated. None of the repertoires were sampled until the peak T cell response had passed.

Notes on this clone: The antigen is unknown.

The V gene lost 3 bases and the J gene lost 3 bases, with 12 bases spanning the gap. The length of the CDR3 is 15 residues. Germline CDR1 reads LNHDA; CDR2 reads SQIVND (reference sequence). Sequencing was performed with immunoSEQ multiplex PCR; in TCRdb, only in-frame clones are kept and a portion is missing. The sample has approximately 150,000 clones, about nine tenths seen once. Sequenced material: peripheral blood, taken 28 days after the second AZD1222 dose. The V gene is TRBV19, the J gene TRBJ1-5; maybe TRBD1 (6 bases). This receptor was taken from an adult who received the AZD1222 COVID-19 vaccine. The DNA of the CDR3 is TGTGCCAGTAGTATCGTGGGGGCGAACAATCAGCCCCAGCATTTT. This sequence encodes CASSIVGANNQPQHF.